This T cell receptor beta chain was profiled in a study of cytomegalovirus exposure and HLA in healthy donors. CDR3 length: 15 residues. The germline V gene has CDR1 SGHKS and CDR2 YYEKEE (reference sequence). V lost 7 bases and J lost 4; bases outside the gene matches: 8. Amplification used 60 Vbeta primers and 13 Jbeta primers. The method was immunoSEQ multiplex PCR; TCRdb's version includes in-frame clones alone and lacks a portion of them. The sample includes 75,000 to 95,000 clones, around 84% of them seen just once. All donors participated as healthy donors of bone marrow. The chain has TRBV5-5 and TRBJ2-5; 12 bases fit TRBD2. The origin of this receptor is a man younger than 35 in good health and CMV-seronegative. Sample: PBMCs. The CDR3: CASGPTSGRSETQYF. The CDR3 DNA reads as TGTGCCAGCGGCCCGACTAGCGGGAGATCAGAGACCCAGTACTTC.